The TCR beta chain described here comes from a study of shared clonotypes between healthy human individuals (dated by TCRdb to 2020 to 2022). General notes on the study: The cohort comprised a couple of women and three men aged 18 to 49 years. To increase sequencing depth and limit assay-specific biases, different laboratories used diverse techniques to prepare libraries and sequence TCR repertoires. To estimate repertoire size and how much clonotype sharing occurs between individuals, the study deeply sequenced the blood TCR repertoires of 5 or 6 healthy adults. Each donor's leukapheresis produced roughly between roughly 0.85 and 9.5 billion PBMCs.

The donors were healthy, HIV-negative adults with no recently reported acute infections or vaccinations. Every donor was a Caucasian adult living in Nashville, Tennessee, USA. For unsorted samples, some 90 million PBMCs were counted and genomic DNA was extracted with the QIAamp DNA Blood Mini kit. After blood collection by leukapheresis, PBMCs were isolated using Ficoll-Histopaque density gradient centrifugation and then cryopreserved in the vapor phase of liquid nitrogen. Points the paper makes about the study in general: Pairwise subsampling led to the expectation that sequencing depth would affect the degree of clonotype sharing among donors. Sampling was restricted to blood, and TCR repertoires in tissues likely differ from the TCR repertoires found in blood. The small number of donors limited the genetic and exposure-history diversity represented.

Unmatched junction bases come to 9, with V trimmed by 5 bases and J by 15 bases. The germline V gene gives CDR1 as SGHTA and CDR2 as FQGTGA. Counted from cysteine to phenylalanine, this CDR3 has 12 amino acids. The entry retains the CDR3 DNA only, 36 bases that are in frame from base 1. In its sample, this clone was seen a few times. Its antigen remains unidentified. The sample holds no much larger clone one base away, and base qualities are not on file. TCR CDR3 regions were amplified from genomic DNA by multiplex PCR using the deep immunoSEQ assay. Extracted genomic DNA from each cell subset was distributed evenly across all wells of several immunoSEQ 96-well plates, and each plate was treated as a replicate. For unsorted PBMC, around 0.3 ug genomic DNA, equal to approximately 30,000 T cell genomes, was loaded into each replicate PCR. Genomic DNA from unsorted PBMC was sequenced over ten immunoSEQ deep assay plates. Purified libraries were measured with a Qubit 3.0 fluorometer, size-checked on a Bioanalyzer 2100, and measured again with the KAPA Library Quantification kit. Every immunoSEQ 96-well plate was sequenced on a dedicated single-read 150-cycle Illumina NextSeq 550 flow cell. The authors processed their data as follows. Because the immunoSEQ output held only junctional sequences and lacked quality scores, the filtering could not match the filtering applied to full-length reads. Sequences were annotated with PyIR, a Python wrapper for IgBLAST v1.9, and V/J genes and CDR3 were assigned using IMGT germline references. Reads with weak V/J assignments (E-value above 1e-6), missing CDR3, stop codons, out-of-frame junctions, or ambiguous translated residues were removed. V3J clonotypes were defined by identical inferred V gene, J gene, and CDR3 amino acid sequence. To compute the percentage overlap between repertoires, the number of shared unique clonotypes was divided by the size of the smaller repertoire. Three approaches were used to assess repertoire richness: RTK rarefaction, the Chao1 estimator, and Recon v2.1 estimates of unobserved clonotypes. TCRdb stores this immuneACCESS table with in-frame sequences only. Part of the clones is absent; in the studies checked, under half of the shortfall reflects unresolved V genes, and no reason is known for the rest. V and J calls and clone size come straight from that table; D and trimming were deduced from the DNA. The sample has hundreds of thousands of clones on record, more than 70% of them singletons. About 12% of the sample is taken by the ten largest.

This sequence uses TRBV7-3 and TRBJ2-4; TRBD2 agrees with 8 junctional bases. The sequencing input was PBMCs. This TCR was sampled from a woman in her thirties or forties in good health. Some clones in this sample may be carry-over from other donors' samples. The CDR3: CASSRSGTAPYF. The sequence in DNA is TGTGCCAGCAGCCGTAGCGGGACCGCCCCGTACTTC.